This record looks at one TCR beta chain sequence and its context. Only in-frame clones appear in the TCRdb table, and some are missing; sequencing was by immunoSEQ multiplex PCR. The sample has some 200,000 clones, 83% seen once; the top ten hold over 1%. This entry comes from a study of blood T cell repertoires in COVID-19. Study-wide context: Sample material is recorded as cDNA or gDNA derived from T cells, B-cell-depleted T cells, or PBMCs.

The junction had 15 bases not matched to a gene; V was cut back by 1 base and J by 5 bases. The CDR3 runs to 18 residues. Germline V gene data show CDR1 as LGHDT and CDR2 as YNNKEL (reference sequence). Seattle participants joined during active infection and were tracked over time. The chain links TRBV3-1 (or the pseudogene TRBV3-2) to TRBJ2-7; TRBD2 matches 9 bases. The sample consisted of peripheral blood. The TCR comes from a woman under 40 with COVID-19, enrolled during active disease. The CDR3 region has the DNA TGTGCCAGCAGCCAAGTAATAGTCGGGCTAGCGGGAACCAACGAGCAGTACTTC. Its protein product is CASSQVIVGLAGTNEQYF.